This T cell receptor beta chain appears in the sequencing data of a study of long-term antiretroviral therapy in people with HIV. Study as a whole: By about a decade, the earliest samples predate the 2015 immediate-ART recommendation. Study-wide results and limits: For ART adherence, viral resistance and therapy changes, no data were available.

Runs used v3.0 of the immunoSEQ assay and were done at survey level. In sequencing, roughly 35,000-50,000 T-cell genomes per sample were targeted. The repertoire was sequenced with immunoSEQ multiplex PCR; TCRdb's copy has only in-frame clones and lacks some. In the table there are 15,000 to 20,000 clones, more than 75% of which are singletons. Germline loops: CDR1 SGHRS, CDR2 YFSETQ. The CDR3 spans 15 residues. V gave up 0 bases and J gave up 5 bases; unmatched junction bases: 7. Of note for this clone: The antigen remains unidentified.

The source of this sequence is a man in his forties or fifties with HIV. Specimen: unsorted PBMCs, collected 6.9 years after starting antiretroviral therapy. This chain uses TRBV5-1 with TRBJ2-5; 7 positions agree with TRBD2. The CDR3 sequence is CASSLGLTGGETQYF. CDR3 nucleotides: TGCGCCAGCAGCTTGGGACTTACCGGGGGGGAGACCCAGTACTTC.